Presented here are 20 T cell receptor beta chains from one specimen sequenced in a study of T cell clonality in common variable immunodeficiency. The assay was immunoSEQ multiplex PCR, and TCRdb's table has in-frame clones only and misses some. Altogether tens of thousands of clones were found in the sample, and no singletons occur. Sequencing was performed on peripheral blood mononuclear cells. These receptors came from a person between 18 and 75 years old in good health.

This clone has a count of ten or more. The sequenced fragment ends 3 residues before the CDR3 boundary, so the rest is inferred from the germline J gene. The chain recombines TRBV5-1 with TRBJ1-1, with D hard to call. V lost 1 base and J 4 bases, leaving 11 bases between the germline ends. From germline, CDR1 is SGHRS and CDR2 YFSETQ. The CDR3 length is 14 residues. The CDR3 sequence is CASSLSPGSTEAFF. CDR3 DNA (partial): TGCGCCAGCAGCTTGTCTCCGGGGAGCACTGAA. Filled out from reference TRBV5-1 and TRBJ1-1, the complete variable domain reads KAGVTQTPRYLIKTRGQQVTLSCSPISGHRSVSWYQQTPGQGLQFLFEYFSETQRNKGNFPGRFSGRQFSNSRSEMNVSTLELGDSALYLCASSLSPGSTEAFFGQGTRLTVV.

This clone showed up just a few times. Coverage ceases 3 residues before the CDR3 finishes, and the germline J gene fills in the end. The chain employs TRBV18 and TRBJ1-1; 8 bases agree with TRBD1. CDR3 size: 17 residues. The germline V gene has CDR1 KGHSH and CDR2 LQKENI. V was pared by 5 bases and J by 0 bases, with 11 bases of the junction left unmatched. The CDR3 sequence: CASSSQGDGLLNTEAFF. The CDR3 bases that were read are TGTGCCAGCTCATCACAGGGGGATGGTTTATTGAACACTGAA. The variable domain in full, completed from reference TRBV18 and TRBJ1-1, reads NAGVMQNPRHLVRRRGQEARLRCSPMKGHSHVYWYRQLPEEGLKFMVYLQKENIIDESGMPKERFSAEFPKEGPSILRIQQVVRGDSAAYFCASSSQGDGLLNTEAFFGQGTRLTVV.

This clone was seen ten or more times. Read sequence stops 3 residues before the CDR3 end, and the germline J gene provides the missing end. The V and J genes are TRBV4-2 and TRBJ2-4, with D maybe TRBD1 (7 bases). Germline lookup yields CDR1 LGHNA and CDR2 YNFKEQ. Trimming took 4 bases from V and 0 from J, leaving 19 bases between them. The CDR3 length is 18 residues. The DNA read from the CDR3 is TGTGCCAGCAGCCTAAATCCCCAGGGGGGACTAGCCAAAAACATT. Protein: CASSLNPQGGLAKNI. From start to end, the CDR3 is CASSLNPQGGLAKNIQYF.

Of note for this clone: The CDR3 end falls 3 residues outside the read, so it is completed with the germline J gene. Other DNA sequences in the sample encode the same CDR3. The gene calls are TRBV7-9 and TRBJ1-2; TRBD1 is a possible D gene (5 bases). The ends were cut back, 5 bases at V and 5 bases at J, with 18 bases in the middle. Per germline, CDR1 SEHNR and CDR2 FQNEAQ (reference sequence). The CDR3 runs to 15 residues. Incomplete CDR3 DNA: TGTGCCAGCAGCATAAGTCTCGGCAGGGTTTATGGC. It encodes CASSISLGRVYG. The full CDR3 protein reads CASSISLGRVYGYTF.

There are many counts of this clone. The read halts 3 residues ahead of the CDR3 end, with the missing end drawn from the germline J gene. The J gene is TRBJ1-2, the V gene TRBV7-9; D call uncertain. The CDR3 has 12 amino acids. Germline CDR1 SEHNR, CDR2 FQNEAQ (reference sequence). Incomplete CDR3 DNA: TGTGCCAGCAGCTTCGGGGTTGACGGC. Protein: CASSFGVDG. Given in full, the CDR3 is CASSFGVDGYTF. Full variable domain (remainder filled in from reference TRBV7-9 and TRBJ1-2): DTGVSQNPRHKITKRGQNVTFRCDPISEHNRLYWYRQTLGQGPEFLTYFQNEAQLEKSRLLSDRFSAERPKGSFSTLEIQRTEQGDSAMYLCASSFGVDGYTFGSGTRLTVV.

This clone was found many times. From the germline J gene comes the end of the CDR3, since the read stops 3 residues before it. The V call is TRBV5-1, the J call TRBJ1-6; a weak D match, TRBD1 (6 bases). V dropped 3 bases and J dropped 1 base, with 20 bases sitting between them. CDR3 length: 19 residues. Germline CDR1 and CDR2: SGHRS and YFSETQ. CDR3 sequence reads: CASSSEPTGMDSYNSPLHF. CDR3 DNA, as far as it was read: TGCGCCAGCAGCTCAGAACCCACAGGGATGGATTCCTATAATTCACCC.

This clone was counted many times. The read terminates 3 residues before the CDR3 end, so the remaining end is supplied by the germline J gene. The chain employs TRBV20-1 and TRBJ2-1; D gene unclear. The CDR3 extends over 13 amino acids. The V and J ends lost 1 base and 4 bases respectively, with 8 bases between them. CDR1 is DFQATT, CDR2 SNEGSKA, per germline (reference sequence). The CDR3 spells CSARALDYNEQFF. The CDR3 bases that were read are TGCAGTGCTAGAGCACTCGATTACAATGAG.

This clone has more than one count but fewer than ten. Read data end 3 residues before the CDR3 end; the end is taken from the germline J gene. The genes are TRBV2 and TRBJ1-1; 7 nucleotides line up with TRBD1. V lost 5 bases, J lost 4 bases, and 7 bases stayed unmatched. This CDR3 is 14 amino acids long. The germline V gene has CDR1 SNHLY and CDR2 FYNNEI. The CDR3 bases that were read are TGTGCCAGCAGTCCCACAGGGGTGGGCACTGAA. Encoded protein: CASSPTGVGTE. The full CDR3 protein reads CASSPTGVGTEAFF.

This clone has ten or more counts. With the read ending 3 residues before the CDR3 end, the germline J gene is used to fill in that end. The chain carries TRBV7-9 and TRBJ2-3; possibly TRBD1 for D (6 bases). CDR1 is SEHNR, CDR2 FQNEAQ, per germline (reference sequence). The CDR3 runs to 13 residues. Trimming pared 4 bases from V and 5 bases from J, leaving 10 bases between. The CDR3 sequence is CASSSIGGDTQYF. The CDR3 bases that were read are TGTGCCAGCAGCTCCATAGGGGGAGATACG.

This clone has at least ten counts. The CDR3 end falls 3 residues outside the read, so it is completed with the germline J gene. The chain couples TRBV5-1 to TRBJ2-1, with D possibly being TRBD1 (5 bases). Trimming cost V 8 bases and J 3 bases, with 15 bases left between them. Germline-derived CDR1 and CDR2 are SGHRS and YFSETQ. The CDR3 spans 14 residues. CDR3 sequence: CASQQGMVYNEQFF. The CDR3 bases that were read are TGCGCCAGTCAGCAGGGAATGGTCTACAATGAG.

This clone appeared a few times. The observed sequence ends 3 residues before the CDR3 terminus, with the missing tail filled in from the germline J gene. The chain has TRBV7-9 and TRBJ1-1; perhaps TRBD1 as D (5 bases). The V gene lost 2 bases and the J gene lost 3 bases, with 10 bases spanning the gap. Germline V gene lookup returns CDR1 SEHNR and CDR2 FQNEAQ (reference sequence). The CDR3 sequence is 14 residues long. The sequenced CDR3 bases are TGTGCCAGCAGCTTAAGGGGCCAGGACACTGAA. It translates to CASSLRGQDTE. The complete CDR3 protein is CASSLRGQDTEAFF.

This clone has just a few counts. CDR3 DNA, as far as it was read: TGCAGTGCTACCCCCGGGCCCGGGGGCAATCAGCCC. This translates into CSATPGPGGNQP. The whole CDR3 sequence reads CSATPGPGGNQPQHF. The V call is TRBV20-1, the J call TRBJ1-5, with D unclear. The read finishes 3 residues shy of the CDR3 end, and the germline J gene is used to complete it. V was shortened by 4 bases and J by 2 bases, with 15 bases between the two germline ends. This CDR3 comprises 15 residues. Germline lookup yields CDR1 DFQATT and CDR2 SNEGSKA (reference sequence).

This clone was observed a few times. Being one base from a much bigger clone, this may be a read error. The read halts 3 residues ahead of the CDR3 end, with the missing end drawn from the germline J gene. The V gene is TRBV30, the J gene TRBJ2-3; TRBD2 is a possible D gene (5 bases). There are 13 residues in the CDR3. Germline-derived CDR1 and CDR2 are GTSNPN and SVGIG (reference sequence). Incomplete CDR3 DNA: TGTGCCTGGAGTCTAGCTAGCAATCAGCCG. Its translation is CAWSLASNQP. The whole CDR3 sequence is CAWSLASNQPQYF.

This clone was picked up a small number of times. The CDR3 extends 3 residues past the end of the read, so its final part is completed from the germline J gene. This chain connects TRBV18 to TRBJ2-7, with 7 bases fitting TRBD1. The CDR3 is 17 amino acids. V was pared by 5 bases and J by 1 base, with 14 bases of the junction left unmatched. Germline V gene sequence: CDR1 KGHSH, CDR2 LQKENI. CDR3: CASSSWATGTVSYEQYF. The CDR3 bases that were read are TGTGCCAGCTCATCATGGGCTACCGGGACAGTATCCTACGAG.

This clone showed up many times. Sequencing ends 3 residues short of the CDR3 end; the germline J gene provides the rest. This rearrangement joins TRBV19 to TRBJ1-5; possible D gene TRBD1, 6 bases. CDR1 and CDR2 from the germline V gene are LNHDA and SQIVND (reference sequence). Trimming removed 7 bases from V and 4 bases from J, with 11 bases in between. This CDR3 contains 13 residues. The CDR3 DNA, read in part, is TGTGCCAGTAAAGGGGGTTCTAATCAGCCC. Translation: CASKGGSNQP. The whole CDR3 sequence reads CASKGGSNQPQHF.

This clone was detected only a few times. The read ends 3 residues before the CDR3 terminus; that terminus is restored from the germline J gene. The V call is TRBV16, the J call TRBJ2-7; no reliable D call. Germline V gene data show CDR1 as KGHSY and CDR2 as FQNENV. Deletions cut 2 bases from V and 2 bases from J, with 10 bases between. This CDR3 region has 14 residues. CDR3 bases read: TGTGCCAGCAGCCAAGAGATAGGGCCCTACGAG. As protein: CASSQEIGPYE. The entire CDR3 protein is CASSQEIGPYEQYF. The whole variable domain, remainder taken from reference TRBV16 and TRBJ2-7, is GEEVAQTPKHLVRGEGQKAKLYCAPIKGHSYVFWYQQVLKNEFKFLISFQNENVFDETGMPKERFSAKCLPNSPCSLEIQATKLEDSAVYFCASSQEIGPYEQYFGPGTRLTVT.

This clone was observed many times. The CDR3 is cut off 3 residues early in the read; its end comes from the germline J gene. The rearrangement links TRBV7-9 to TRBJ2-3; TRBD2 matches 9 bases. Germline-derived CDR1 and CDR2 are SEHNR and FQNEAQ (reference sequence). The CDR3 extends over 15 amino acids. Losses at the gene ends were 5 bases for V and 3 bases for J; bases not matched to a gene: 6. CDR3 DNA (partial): TGTGCCAGCAGCGATCCGGGACTAGCAACAGATACG. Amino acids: CASSDPGLATDT. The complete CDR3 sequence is CASSDPGLATDTQYF.

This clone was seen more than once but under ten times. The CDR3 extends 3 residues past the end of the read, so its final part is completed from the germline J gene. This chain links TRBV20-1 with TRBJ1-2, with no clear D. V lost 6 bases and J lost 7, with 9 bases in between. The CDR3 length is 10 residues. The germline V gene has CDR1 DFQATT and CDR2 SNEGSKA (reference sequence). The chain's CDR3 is CSAGRAGYTF. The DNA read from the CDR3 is TGCAGTGCCGGTAGGGCTGGC.

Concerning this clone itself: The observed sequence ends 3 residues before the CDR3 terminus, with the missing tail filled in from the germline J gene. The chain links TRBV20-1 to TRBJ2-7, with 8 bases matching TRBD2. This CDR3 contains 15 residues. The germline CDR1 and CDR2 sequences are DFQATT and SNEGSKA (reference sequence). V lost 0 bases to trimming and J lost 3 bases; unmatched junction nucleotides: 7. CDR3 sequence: CSARDWREAHYEQYF. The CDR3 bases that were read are TGCAGTGCTAGAGATTGGCGGGAGGCCCACTACGAG.

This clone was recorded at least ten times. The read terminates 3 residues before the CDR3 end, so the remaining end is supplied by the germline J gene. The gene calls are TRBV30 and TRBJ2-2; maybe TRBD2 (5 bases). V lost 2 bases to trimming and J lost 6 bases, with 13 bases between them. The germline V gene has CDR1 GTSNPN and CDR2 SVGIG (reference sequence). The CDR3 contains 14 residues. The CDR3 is CAWSRTGSPGELFF. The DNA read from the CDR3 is TGTGCCTGGAGTCGGACTGGGTCTCCCGGGGAG.